A selection of T cell receptor beta chains follows, all from one sample in a study of cytomegalovirus exposure and HLA in healthy donors. Measured with immunoSEQ multiplex PCR; TCRdb has only the in-frame clones, and not every one. The repertoire consists of under 130,000 clones, with around three quarters occurring once and the leading ten covering approximately 4.3%. The sample was PBMCs. These receptors all come from a man over 45 in good health and CMV-seropositive. Each CDR3 is given with its conserved first and last residue. A D gene is named only where the DNA matches it firmly. Only some rows state a clone size, as once, few, many or a class for expanded clones.

>TRBV2|TRBD2|-|TRBJ2-5
CASRTTSGRVETQYF
TGTGCCAGCAGGACTACTAGCGGGAGAGTTGAGACCCAGTACTTC
>TRBV7-9|-|few|TRBJ1-1
CASSVYRSMNTEAFF
TGTGCCAGCAGCGTATACAGAAGCATGAACACTGAAGCTTTCTTT
>TRBV6-5|TRBD2|-|TRBJ2-1
CASSYSWGGRASEQFF
TGTGCCAGCAGTTACTCGTGGGGCGGGAGGGCCTCTGAGCAGTTCTTC
>TRBV6-4|TRBD1|-|TRBJ2-4
CASRAGQGATQAKNIQYF
TGTGCCAGCAGAGCTGGACAGGGGGCGACTCAGGCCAAAAACATTCAGTACTTC
>TRBV29-1|-|few|TRBJ2-2
CSVEVQATGELFF
TGCAGCGTTGAAGTCCAGGCCACCGGGGAGCTGTTTTTT
>TRBV4-3|-|-|TRBJ2-3
CASSQDAAGASTDTQYF
TGCGCCAGCAGCCAAGACGCAGCGGGCGCTAGCACAGATACGCAGTATTTT
>TRBV18|-|-|TRBJ2-4
CASSLRRGENIQYF
TGTGCCAGCTCACTGAGAAGGGGTGAAAACATTCAGTACTTC
>TRBV28|TRBD1|once|TRBJ1-5
CASKQGAGNQPQHF
TGTGCCAGCAAGCAGGGGGCAGGCAATCAGCCCCAGCATTTT
>TRBV19|-|-|TRBJ2-3
CASSIASSRGSDTQYF
TGTGCCAGTAGTATTGCCTCCTCTAGAGGTTCAGATACGCAGTATTTT
>TRBV7-8|TRBD1|-|TRBJ1-1
CASSLGTDFTEAFF
TGTGCCAGCAGCCTGGGGACAGACTTTACTGAAGCTTTCTTT
>TRBV28|TRBD2|-|TRBJ2-3
CANQRETGDTQYF
TGTGCCAACCAGCGGGAAACTGGCGATACGCAGTATTTT
>TRBV21-1|-|-|TRBJ2-7
CASSKACGLAGVYEQYF
TGTGCCAGCAGCAAAGCGTGCGGACTAGCGGGAGTTTACGAGCAGTACTTC
>TRBV7-3|TRBD2|-|TRBJ2-2
CASSSPGLAYTGELFF
TGTGCCAGCAGCTCTCCGGGACTAGCATACACCGGGGAGCTGTTTTTT
>TRBV5-1|TRBD1|few|TRBJ2-7
CASSLGQGASQFYEQYF
TGCGCCAGCAGCCTCGGACAGGGGGCGTCTCAATTTTACGAGCAGTACTTC
>TRBV7-9|-|-|TRBJ1-3
CASSLGQGGNTIYF
TGTGCCAGCAGCTTGGGGCAAGGTGGAAACACCATATATTTT
>TRBV6-1|-|-|TRBJ2-7
CASSDLPGEGYEQYF
TGTGCCAGCAGTGACCTTCCGGGTGAGGGCTACGAGCAGTACTTC
>TRBV19|-|-|TRBJ1-1
CASSPYTIKWNTEAFF
TGTGCCAGTAGCCCTTACACAATTAAGTGGAACACTGAAGCTTTCTTT
>TRBV6-5|-|-|TRBJ2-7
CASSDTYEQYF
TGTGCCAGCAGTGACACCTACGAGCAGTACTTC
>TRBV19|-|-|TRBJ1-2
CASSPTGEGYGYTF
TGTGCCAGTAGTCCGACAGGAGAGGGCTATGGCTACACCTTC
>TRBV7-9|-|-|TRBJ2-6
CASSLEGHGGANVLTF
TGTGCCAGCAGCTTAGAGGGGCATGGTGGGGCCAACGTCCTGACTTTC
>TRBV9|TRBD2|-|TRBJ2-1
CASSVGLAERNEQFF
TGTGCCAGCAGCGTAGGGCTAGCGGAGAGGAATGAGCAGTTCTTC
>TRBV27|TRBD1|few|TRBJ2-1
CASSYQLRDRGYEQFF
TGTGCCAGCAGTTACCAACTCCGGGACAGGGGGTATGAGCAGTTCTTC
>TRBV19|-|-|TRBJ1-3
CASIAPAESENTIYF
TGTGCCAGTATAGCCCCAGCGGAGTCGGAAAACACCATATATTTT
>TRBV28|-|-|TRBJ1-5
CASTGGGQPQHF
TGTGCCAGCACCGGGGGGGGACAGCCCCAGCATTTT
>TRBV19|TRBD2|-|TRBJ2-5
CASIGGEAETQYF
TGTGCCAGTATTGGGGGGGAAGCGGAGACCCAGTACTTC
>TRBV27|-|-|TRBJ1-2
CASTIGAHGYTF
TGTGCCAGCACCATCGGAGCTCATGGCTACACCTTC
>TRBV7-9|TRBD2|once|TRBJ2-2
CSSSLTSAGELFF
TGTTCCAGCAGCTTAACTAGCGCCGGGGAGCTGTTTTTT
>TRBV5-1|TRBD1|-|TRBJ2-7
CASSPTGGEYEQYF
TGCGCCAGCAGCCCGACAGGGGGCGAGTACGAGCAGTACTTC
>TRBV25-1|-|-|TRBJ2-3
CASSNGGLRTDTQYF
TGTGCCAGCTCGAACGGGGGGCTAAGGACAGATACGCAGTATTTT
>TRBV19|-|-|TRBJ1-2
CASSTQGAANYGYTF
TGTGCCAGTAGTACACAGGGCGCGGCGAACTATGGCTACACCTTC
>TRBV28|-|-|TRBJ2-7
CASSLAFEQYF
TGTGCCAGCAGTTTAGCGTTCGAGCAGTACTTC
>TRBV5-1|TRBD2|-|TRBJ2-2
CASSLPPSGNTGELFF
TGCGCCAGCAGCTTGCCGCCTAGCGGGAACACCGGGGAGCTGTTTTTT
>TRBV11-2|TRBD2|-|TRBJ2-3
CASTHTVQGGSTDMQYF
TGTGCCAGCACCCATACGGTTCAGGGAGGGTCGACAGATATGCAGTATTTT
>TRBV5-6|TRBD2|-|TRBJ2-3
CASSLAGLAGSTDTQYF
TGTGCCAGCAGCTTGGCGGGACTAGCGGGAAGCACAGATACGCAGTATTTT
>TRBV7-3|TRBD2|-|TRBJ2-1
CASSLLTSGRGSYNEQFF
TGTGCCAGCAGCTTGCTCACTAGCGGGAGGGGGTCCTACAATGAGCAGTTCTTC
>TRBV5-1|TRBD2|-|TRBJ2-5
CASTRGAGTSDETQYF
TGCGCCAGCACCCGCGGAGCGGGGACTAGCGATGAGACCCAGTACTTC
>TRBV2|TRBD1|-|TRBJ2-2
CASRSPGQGANTGELFF
TGTGCCAGCAGATCACCGGGACAGGGAGCGAACACCGGGGAGCTGTTTTTT
>TRBV7-8|-|-|TRBJ2-7
CASRDYEQYF
TGTGCCAGCCGGGATTACGAGCAGTACTTC
>TRBV9|TRBD2|-|TRBJ2-1
CASSASTGREGWSEQFF
TGTGCCAGCAGCGCCTCCACCGGGCGGGAGGGTTGGAGTGAGCAGTTCTTC
>TRBV6-1|TRBD1|-|TRBJ1-4
CASSQGAKDEKLFF
TGTGCCAGCAGTCAGGGGGCGAAGGATGAAAAACTGTTTTTT
>TRBV10-3|TRBD1|-|TRBJ1-5
CAISLTGDQPQHF
TGTGCCATCAGCCTGACAGGGGATCAGCCCCAGCATTTT
>TRBV27|-|-|TRBJ2-7
CASSKDSSYEQYF
TGTGCCAGCAGCAAGGACAGCTCCTACGAGCAGTACTTC
>TRBV4-1|-|-|TRBJ1-3
CASSQVAGPGNTIYF
TGCGCCAGCAGCCAAGTGGCAGGGCCTGGAAACACCATATATTTT
>TRBV19|-|-|TRBJ2-1
CASSLGGAGDNEQFF
TGTGCCAGTAGTCTTGGGGGCGCGGGCGACAATGAGCAGTTCTTC
>TRBV28|TRBD1|-|TRBJ2-7
CASSLLFGQGAKSNEQYF
TGTGCCAGCAGTTTATTATTTGGACAGGGGGCGAAGAGTAACGAGCAGTACTTC
>TRBV27|TRBD1|-|TRBJ1-1
CASSLSKGALSEAFF
TGTGCCAGCAGTTTATCCAAGGGGGCGCTCTCTGAAGCTTTCTTT
>TRBV30|-|-|TRBJ2-1
CAWSFYRGTDYNEQFF
TGTGCCTGGAGTTTCTACCGCGGGACAGACTACAATGAGCAGTTCTTC
>TRBV5-4|-|-|TRBJ1-1
CASSSGTNENTEAFF
TGTGCCAGCAGCTCCGGGACTAATGAAAACACTGAAGCTTTCTTT
>TRBV5-1|-|-|TRBJ1-2
CASSLGDRGYGYTF
TGCGCCAGCAGCTTGGGAGACAGAGGCTATGGCTACACCTTC
>TRBV7-9|TRBD2|-|TRBJ2-1
CASRHGTSGNEQFF
TGTGCCAGCAGACACGGGACTAGCGGGAATGAGCAGTTCTTC
>TRBV27|TRBD1|-|TRBJ1-1
CASSPHGQGVRYGGTEAFF
TGTGCCAGCAGTCCGCACGGACAGGGAGTGCGGTATGGTGGCACTGAAGCTTTCTTT
>TRBV28|-|-|TRBJ1-1
CASSLYGVGTEAFF
TGTGCCAGCAGTTTATACGGGGTCGGCACTGAAGCTTTCTTT
>TRBV29-1|-|-|TRBJ1-1
CSVDRGLGDTEAFF
TGCAGCGTTGACCGCGGTTTAGGGGACACTGAAGCTTTCTTT
>TRBV30|TRBD1|-|TRBJ2-7
CAWSPGQGAYEQYF
TGTGCCTGGAGTCCAGGACAGGGGGCTTACGAGCAGTACTTC
>TRBV7-2|-|-|TRBJ2-3
CASSLALQGGTDTQYF
TGTGCCAGCAGCTTAGCGCTCCAGGGTGGCACAGATACGCAGTATTTT
>TRBV20-1|-|-|TRBJ2-3
CSWGEGTQYF
TGCAGTTGGGGGGAAGGAACGCAGTATTTT
>TRBV6-1|TRBD1|-|TRBJ2-2
CASSELGQGAVGNAGELFF
TGTGCCAGCAGTGAATTGGGACAGGGTGCAGTTGGAAATGCCGGGGAGCTGTTTTTT